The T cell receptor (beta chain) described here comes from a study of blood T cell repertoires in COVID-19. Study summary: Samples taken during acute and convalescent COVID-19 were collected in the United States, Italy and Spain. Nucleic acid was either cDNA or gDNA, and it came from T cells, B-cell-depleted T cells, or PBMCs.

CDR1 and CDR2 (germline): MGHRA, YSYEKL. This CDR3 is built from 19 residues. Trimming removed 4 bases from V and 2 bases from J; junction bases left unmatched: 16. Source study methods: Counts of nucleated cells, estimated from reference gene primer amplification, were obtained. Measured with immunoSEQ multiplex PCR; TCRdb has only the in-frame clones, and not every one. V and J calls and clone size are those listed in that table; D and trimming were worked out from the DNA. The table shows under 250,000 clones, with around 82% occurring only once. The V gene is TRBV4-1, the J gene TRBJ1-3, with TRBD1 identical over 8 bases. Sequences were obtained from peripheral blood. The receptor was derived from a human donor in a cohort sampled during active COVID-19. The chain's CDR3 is CASSLVQGQGRGPGNTIYF. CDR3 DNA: TGCGCCAGCAGCCTCGTACAAGGACAGGGAAGGGGGCCTGGAAACACCATATATTTT.